This passage covers 30 T cell receptor beta chains from one sample sequenced in a study of blood T cell repertoires in COVID-19. The table came from immunoSEQ multiplex PCR; TCRdb's copy has only in-frame clones and leaves some out. The table records around 97,000 clones, about four fifths of them present only once. Sequencing input: peripheral blood. These TCRs come from a human donor in a cohort sampled during active COVID-19.

In its sample, this clone was seen a few times. Written as DNA, the CDR3 is TGCAGCGTTGAAGGGACCCCGGGGACTGAAGCTTTCTTT. Protein sequence: CSVEGTPGTEAFF. The chain carries TRBV29-1 and TRBJ1-1; D unclear. Per the germline V gene, CDR1 is SQVTM and CDR2 is ANQGSEA. The CDR3 contains 13 residues. Trimming removed 1 base at V and 5 bases at J, with 11 bases between. Filled out from reference TRBV29-1 and TRBJ1-1, the complete variable domain reads SAVISQKPSRDICQRGTSLTIQCQVDSQVTMMFWYRQQPGQSLTLIATANQGSEATYESGFVIDKFPISRPNLTFSTLTVSNMSPEDSSIYLCSVEGTPGTEAFFGQGTRLTVV.

This chain links TRBV7-2 with TRBJ1-1; D is possibly TRBD1 (6 bases). Trimming removed 8 bases at V and 6 bases at J, with 13 bases between. CDR3 length: 12 amino acids. Germline lookup yields CDR1 SGHTA and CDR2 FQGNSA. The CDR3 loop reads CASSTGFSEAFF. CDR3 DNA: TGTGCCAGCTCAACAGGGTTCTCTGAAGCTTTCTTT.

The J gene is TRBJ2-5, the V gene TRBV15, with 7 nucleotides matching TRBD1. Trimming at V came to 3 bases and at J to 5 bases, leaving 12 bases not matched to a gene. The CDR3 spans 16 residues. Germline loops: CDR1 LNHNV, CDR2 YYDKDF (reference sequence). The CDR3 loop is CATSRAQRSRGETQYF. As DNA, the CDR3 is TGTGCCACCAGCAGGGCCCAACGGAGCAGGGGGGAGACCCAGTACTTC.

V usage is TRBV5-8 and J usage is TRBJ1-5; D is unresolved. V was pared by 1 base and J by 2 bases, with 13 bases between. CDR1 and CDR2 from the germline V gene are SGHTS and YDEGEE. The CDR3 runs to 16 residues. This CDR3 reads CASSLSAISGNQPQHF. As DNA, the CDR3 is TGTGCCAGCAGCTTGTCAGCGATTAGCGGCAATCAGCCCCAGCATTTT.

The chain carries TRBV12-3 or TRBV12-4 and TRBJ2-2; unclear D gene. The CDR3 loop spans 13 amino acids. Trimming left V 1 base short and J 6 bases short, with 6 bases between. The CDR3 DNA reads TGTGCCAGCAGTTTAGACGGTGCCGGGGAGCTGTTTTTT. This gives the protein CASSLDGAGELFF.

V usage is TRBV19 and J usage is TRBJ1-3; a weak D match, TRBD1 (6 bases). This CDR3 has 14 amino acids. Germline CDR1 LNHDA, CDR2 SQIVND (reference sequence). Deletions cut 5 bases from V and 4 bases from J, with 12 bases between. CDR3 nucleotide sequence: TGTGCCAGTAGTTTGACAGGCGACGGAAACACCATATATTTT. This translates into CASSLTGDGNTIYF.

The chain recombines TRBV2 with TRBJ1-5; TRBD1 matches 7 bases. Trimming cost V 4 bases and J 2 bases; bases outside gene matches: 5. Germline assignment: CDR1 SNHLY and CDR2 FYNNEI. This CDR3 spans 15 amino acids. The chain's CDR3 is CASSGQGRGNQPQHF. CDR3 bases: TGTGCCAGCAGTGGACAGGGTCGCGGCAATCAGCCCCAGCATTTT.

The V and J genes are TRBV5-1 and TRBJ2-3; TRBD2 matches at 13 bases. This CDR3 region has 17 residues. With 0 bases clipped from V and 6 bases from J, the junction kept 7 bases outside the gene matches. From germline, CDR1 is SGHRS and CDR2 YFSETQ. The CDR3 protein is CASSLARTSGGGDTQYF. The CDR3 nucleotides read TGCGCCAGCAGCTTGGCCCGGACTAGCGGGGGAGGGGATACGCAGTATTTT.

This clone was counted only a few times. CDR3 sequence reads: CASSGRVISGYTF. The CDR3 DNA reads as TGTGCCAGCAGTGGCAGGGTTATCTCTGGCTACACCTTC. The V gene is TRBV2, the J gene TRBJ1-2; D is possibly TRBD1 (5 bases). This CDR3 comprises 13 residues. The V end was cut by 4 bases, the J end by 7 bases, with 13 bases between. CDR1 and CDR2 (germline): SNHLY, FYNNEI.

The chain employs TRBV6-2 or TRBV6-3 and TRBJ1-5; D ambiguous. This CDR3 region has 15 residues. The germline V gene has CDR1 MNHEY and CDR2 SVGEGT. Trimming took off 4 bases at V and 5 bases at J, with 15 bases between the two ends. The CDR3 loop reads CASSSLYLADQPQHF. CDR3 bases: TGTGCCAGCAGTTCCCTTTACTTAGCCGATCAGCCCCAGCATTTT.

J is TRBJ1-1 and V is TRBV11-2, with TRBD1 matching over 9 bases. CDR3 length equals 15 residues. Trimming at V came to 5 bases and at J to 1 base, leaving 5 bases not matched to a gene. Germline V CDR1 and CDR2: SGHAT, FQNNGV. The CDR3 reads CASSPRTGENTEAFF. CDR3 sequence (DNA): TGTGCCAGCAGCCCTAGGACAGGGGAGAACACTGAAGCTTTCTTT.

The chain employs TRBV5-8 and TRBJ1-2, with D tentatively TRBD1 (5 bases). V dropped 4 bases and J dropped 8 bases, with 18 bases sitting between them. The germline gives CDR1 SGHTS, CDR2 YDEGEE. The CDR3 runs 14 residues. The CDR3 loop reads CASSPGTGTSGYTF. CDR3 nucleotides: TGTGCCAGCAGCCCCGGGACTGGCACGTCCGGCTACACCTTC. Variable domain in full (rest from reference TRBV5-8 and TRBJ1-2): EAGVTQSPTHLIKTRGQQATLRCSPISGHTSVYWYQQALGLGLQFLLWYDEGEERNRGNFPPRFSGRQFPNYSSELNVNALELEDSALYLCASSPGTGTSGYTFGSGTRLTVV.

This clone appeared a few times. The chain links TRBV28 to TRBJ1-5; a possible D gene is TRBD1 (5 bases). Germline CDR1 reads MDHEN; CDR2 reads SYDVKM. This CDR3 contains 14 residues. Trimming removed 5 bases from V and 3 bases from J, with 11 bases in between. The CDR3 sequence: CASSQGGDNQPQHF. The DNA of the CDR3 is TGTGCCAGCAGTCAGGGAGGGGACAATCAGCCCCAGCATTTT.

V gene TRBV19 combines with J gene TRBJ1-1; D unresolved. The CDR3 loop spans 13 amino acids. The germline gives CDR1 LNHDA, CDR2 SQIVND (reference sequence). V was cut by 1 base and J by 0 bases, with 3 bases left in between. As DNA, the CDR3 is TGTGCCAGTAGTATAGGAGTGAACACTGAAGCTTTCTTT. Translated, it gives CASSIGVNTEAFF.

This clone was counted once. V usage is TRBV5-4 and J usage is TRBJ2-7; 10 bases are shared with TRBD2. V shed 0 bases, J shed 8 bases, and the junction held 8 bases outside the gene matches. The germline V gene has CDR1 SGHNT and CDR2 YYREEE (reference sequence). This CDR3 region has 15 residues. The CDR3 spells CASSLDSGGPHQQYF. The CDR3 DNA reads as TGTGCCAGCAGCTTGGATAGCGGGGGGCCCCACCAGCAGTACTTC.

This sequence joins TRBV3-1 (or the pseudogene TRBV3-2) and TRBJ2-3; 7 nucleotides agree with TRBD2. This CDR3 contains 15 residues. The germline CDR1 and CDR2 sequences are LGHDT and YNNKEL (reference sequence). The ends lost 0 bases at V and 6 bases at J; junction bases unmatched: 6. In nucleotides, the CDR3 is TGTGCCAGCAGCCAAGATCGAGCGGGGTGGGATACGCAGTATTTT. This gives the protein CASSQDRAGWDTQYF.

The V gene is TRBV6-5, the J gene TRBJ1-3; no firm D call. Germline CDR1 MNHEY, CDR2 SVGAGI. The V gene lost 5 bases and the J gene lost 4 bases, with 6 bases spanning the gap. This CDR3 has 12 residues. CDR3 in amino acids: CASSTRGNTIYF. The DNA for the CDR3 is TGTGCCAGCAGTACCAGAGGAAACACCATATATTTT.

The V gene is TRBV30, the J gene TRBJ2-2; 7 nucleotides align to TRBD1. The V segment lost 3 bases and the J segment 1 base; nucleotides outside the gene matches: 8. CDR3 size: 16 residues. The germline V gene encodes CDR1 GTSNPN and CDR2 SVGIG (reference sequence). CDR3 sequence: CAWRRTGALNTGELFF. The DNA for the CDR3 is TGTGCCTGGAGACGTACAGGGGCCCTGAACACCGGGGAGCTGTTTTTT.

The chain couples TRBV5-1 to TRBJ2-1, with D tentatively TRBD1 (7 bases). The CDR3 covers 15 residues. The V end lost 0 bases, the J end lost 9 bases, and 16 bases lay between the germline ends. Per germline, CDR1 SGHRS and CDR2 YFSETQ. The CDR3 DNA sequence: TGCGCCAGCAGCTTGGCCTTGGCAGGGGGGACTGAGCAGTTCTTC. This sequence encodes CASSLALAGGTEQFF.

The chain recombines TRBV30 with TRBJ2-2, with a tentative D call TRBD1 (6 bases). The V and J ends lost 5 bases and 4 bases respectively, with 14 bases between them. Per germline, CDR1 GTSNPN and CDR2 SVGIG (reference sequence). The CDR3 is 14 amino acids. The chain's CDR3 is CAWRRGGSTGELFF. The CDR3 DNA sequence: TGTGCCTGGCGGCGAGGGGGTAGCACCGGGGAGCTGTTTTTT.

This chain links TRBV20-1 with TRBJ2-4; 10 bases match TRBD1. Germline trimming cut 3 bases from V and 3 bases from J; bases unmatched to any gene: 11. CDR1 DFQATT and CDR2 SNEGSKA come from the germline V gene (reference sequence). This CDR3 is built from 17 residues. DNA for the CDR3: TGCAGTGCTAGTCCTTCCCGGGACAGGGGCGGCAAAAACATTCAGTACTTC. Protein sequence: CSASPSRDRGGKNIQYF.

This clone was observed a handful of times. V gene TRBV7-6 combines with J gene TRBJ1-6; D is perhaps TRBD1 (5 bases). This CDR3 comprises 19 residues. Germline values: CDR1 SGHVS, CDR2 FNYEAQ. The germline V and J ends were trimmed by 1 base and 0 bases, with 16 bases remaining between them. The CDR3 here is CASSLERAGRSSYNSPLHF. Written as DNA, the CDR3 is TGTGCCAGCAGCTTAGAGAGGGCAGGGAGGAGCTCCTATAATTCACCCCTCCACTTT.

The chain joins TRBV5-1 to TRBJ1-1; TRBD1 agrees at 7 bases. After removal of 0 bases from V and 5 bases from J, the junction contained 4 bases not matched to a gene. The CDR3 is 14 amino acids. Germline V gene sequence: CDR1 SGHRS, CDR2 YFSETQ. Here the CDR3 reads CASSLEQGRTEAFF. In DNA form, the CDR3 reads TGCGCCAGCAGCTTGGAACAGGGGAGGACTGAAGCTTTCTTT.

The chain combines TRBV11-2 with TRBJ2-6; tentative D call: TRBD2 (5 bases). The germline gives CDR1 SGHAT, CDR2 FQNNGV. CDR3 length: 15 amino acids. V shed 2 bases and J shed 3 bases, with 8 bases lying between them. CDR3 sequence: CASSLRAVGANVLTF. The CDR3 bases are TGTGCCAGCAGCTTACGAGCGGTTGGGGCCAACGTCCTGACTTTC.

The V call is TRBV4-2, the J call TRBJ2-5; 12 nucleotides align to TRBD2. The CDR3 contains 15 residues. CDR1 is LGHNA and CDR2 is YNFKEQ in the germline V gene. The ends lost 0 bases at V and 5 bases at J; junction bases unmatched: 1. CDR3 DNA: TGTGCCAGCAGCCAAGATGGGACTAGCGGGGAGACCCAGTACTTC. Amino acids: CASSQDGTSGETQYF.

This clone showed up just once. DNA of the CDR3: TGTGCCAGCTCACCGACAGGGGGCTACGGCTACACCTTC. Its protein product is CASSPTGGYGYTF. The V and J genes are TRBV18 and TRBJ1-2, with 10 bases lining up with TRBD1. The CDR3 runs 13 residues. The V and J ends lost 3 bases and 8 bases, in that order; junction bases with no gene match: 3. CDR1 KGHSH and CDR2 LQKENI come from the germline V gene.

This clone appeared once. This chain uses TRBV10-3 with TRBJ1-1; D uncertain. The germline gives CDR1 ENHRY, CDR2 SYGVKD. Trimming stripped 10 bases from V and 5 bases from J, with 11 bases between. The CDR3 extends over 11 amino acids. DNA of the CDR3: TGTGCCACAAAGACGGGGACTGAAGCTTTCTTT. The encoded protein is CATKTGTEAFF.

The rearrangement joins TRBV29-1 to TRBJ1-2; weak D call: TRBD1 (5 bases). Trimming took off 1 base at V and 8 bases at J, with 14 bases between the two ends. The germline V gene encodes CDR1 SQVTM and CDR2 ANQGSEA. The CDR3 length is 13 residues. DNA of the CDR3: TGCAGCGTTGAAGGCGACAGCCGGCTGGGCTACACCTTC. Protein product: CSVEGDSRLGYTF.

DNA of the CDR3: TGTGCCAGCAGCTTAGTCCCAGGGGGCGGCTATGGCTACACCTTC. As protein: CASSLVPGGGYGYTF. The rearrangement uses TRBV7-2 and TRBJ1-2; 8 positions match TRBD1. This CDR3 region has 15 residues. Germline V gene sequence: CDR1 SGHTA, CDR2 FQGNSA. The junction had 5 bases not matched to a gene; V was cut back by 1 base and J by 4 bases.

The chain uses TRBV20-1 and TRBJ1-2; D uncertain. Germline CDR1 DFQATT, CDR2 SNEGSKA (reference sequence). The V and J ends lost 3 bases and 6 bases respectively, with 17 bases between them. This CDR3 has 14 residues. In DNA, the CDR3 is TGCAGTGCTAGTTTCCCGGGAACCTCGGATGGCTACACCTTC. Translated, it gives CSASFPGTSDGYTF.